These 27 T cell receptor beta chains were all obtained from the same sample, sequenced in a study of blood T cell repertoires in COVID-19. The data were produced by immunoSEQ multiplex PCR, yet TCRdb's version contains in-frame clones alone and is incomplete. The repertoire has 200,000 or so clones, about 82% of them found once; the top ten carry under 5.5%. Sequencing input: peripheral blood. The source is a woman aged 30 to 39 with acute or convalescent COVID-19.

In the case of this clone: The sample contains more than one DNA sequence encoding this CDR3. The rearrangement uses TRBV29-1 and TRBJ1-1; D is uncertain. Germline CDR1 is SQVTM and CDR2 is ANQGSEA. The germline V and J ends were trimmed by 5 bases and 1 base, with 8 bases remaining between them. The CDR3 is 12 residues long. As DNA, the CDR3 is TGCAGCGTTATCCGGGGGAACACTGAAGCTTTCTTT. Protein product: CSVIRGNTEAFF.

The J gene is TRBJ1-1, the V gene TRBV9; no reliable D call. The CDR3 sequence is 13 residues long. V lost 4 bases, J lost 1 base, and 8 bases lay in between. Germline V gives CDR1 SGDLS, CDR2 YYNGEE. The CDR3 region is CASSTDTNTEAFF. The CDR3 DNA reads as TGTGCCAGCAGCACAGACACGAACACTGAAGCTTTCTTT.

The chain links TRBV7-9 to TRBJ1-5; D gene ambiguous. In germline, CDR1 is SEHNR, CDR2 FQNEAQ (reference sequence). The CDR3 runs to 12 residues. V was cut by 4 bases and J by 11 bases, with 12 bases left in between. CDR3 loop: CASSSPVSAQHF. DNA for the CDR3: TGTGCCAGCAGCTCGCCGGTCTCCGCCCAGCATTTT.

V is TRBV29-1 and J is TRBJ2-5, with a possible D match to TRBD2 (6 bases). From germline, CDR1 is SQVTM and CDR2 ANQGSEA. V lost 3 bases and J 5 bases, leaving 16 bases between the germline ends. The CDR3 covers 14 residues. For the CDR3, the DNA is TGCAGCGTTGATTCTCTGACTAGTATGGAGACCCAGTACTTC. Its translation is CSVDSLTSMETQYF.

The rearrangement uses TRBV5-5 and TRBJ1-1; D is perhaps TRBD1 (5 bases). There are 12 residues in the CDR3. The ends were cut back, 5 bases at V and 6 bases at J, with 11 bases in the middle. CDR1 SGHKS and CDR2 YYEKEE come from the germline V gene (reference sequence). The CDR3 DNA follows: TGTGCCAGCAGGGGGGGTGCTCCTGAAGCTTTCTTT. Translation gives CASRGGAPEAFF.

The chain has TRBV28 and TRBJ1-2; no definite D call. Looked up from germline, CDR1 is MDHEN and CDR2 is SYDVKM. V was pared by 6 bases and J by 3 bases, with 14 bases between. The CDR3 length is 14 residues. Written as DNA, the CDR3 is TGTGCCAGCAGATCAACCCGAAAGCACTATGGCTACACCTTC. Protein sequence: CASRSTRKHYGYTF.

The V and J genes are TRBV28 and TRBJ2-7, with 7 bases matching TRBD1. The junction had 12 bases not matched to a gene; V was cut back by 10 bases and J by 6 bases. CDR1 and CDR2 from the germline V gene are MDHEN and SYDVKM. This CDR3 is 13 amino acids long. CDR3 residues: CATEQGYGGEQYF. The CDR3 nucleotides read TGTGCCACCGAACAGGGGTATGGGGGCGAGCAGTACTTC. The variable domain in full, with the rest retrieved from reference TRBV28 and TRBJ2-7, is DVKVTQSSRYLVKRTGEKVFLECVQDMDHENMFWYRQDPGLGLRLIYFSYDVKMKEKGDIPEGYSVSREKKERFSLILESASTNQTSMYLCATEQGYGGEQYFGPGTRLTVT.

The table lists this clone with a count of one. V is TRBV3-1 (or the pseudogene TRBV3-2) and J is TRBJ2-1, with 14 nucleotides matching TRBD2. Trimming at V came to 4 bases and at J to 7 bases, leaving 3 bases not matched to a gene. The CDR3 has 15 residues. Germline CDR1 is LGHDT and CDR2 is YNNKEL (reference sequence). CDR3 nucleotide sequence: TGTGCCAGCAGCCCGGGACTAGCGGGAGTAAATGAGCAGTTCTTC. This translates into CASSPGLAGVNEQFF.

Here the CDR3 DNA reads TGTGCCAGCAGCTCGGGACAGGGCAGCACTGAAGCTTTCTTT. Protein: CASSSGQGSTEAFF. V is TRBV5-8 and J is TRBJ1-1, with 9 bases aligning to TRBD1. V lost 3 bases and J lost 4; bases outside the gene matches: 4. The CDR3 loop spans 14 amino acids. Germline V gives CDR1 SGHTS, CDR2 YDEGEE.

The CDR3 DNA reads as TGTGCCAGCTCGCTCGATTGGGGGGACTCACCCCTCCACTTT. It specifies CASSLDWGDSPLHF. This chain joins TRBV18 and TRBJ1-6; a weak D match, TRBD1 (5 bases). This CDR3 has 14 residues. Germline V gives CDR1 KGHSH, CDR2 LQKENI. Trimming pared 6 bases from V and 10 bases from J, leaving 16 bases between.

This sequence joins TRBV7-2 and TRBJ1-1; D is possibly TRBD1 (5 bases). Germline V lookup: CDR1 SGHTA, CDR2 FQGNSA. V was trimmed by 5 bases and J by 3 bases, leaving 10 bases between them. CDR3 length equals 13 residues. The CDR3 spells CASSPDSDTEAFF. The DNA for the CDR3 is TGTGCCAGCAGCCCAGACAGTGACACTGAAGCTTTCTTT.

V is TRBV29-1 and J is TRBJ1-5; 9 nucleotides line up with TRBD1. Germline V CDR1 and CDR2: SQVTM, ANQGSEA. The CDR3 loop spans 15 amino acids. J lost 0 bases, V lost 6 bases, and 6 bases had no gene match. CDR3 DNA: TGCAGCGTGCCTGGACAGGGGAATAGCAATCAGCCCCAGCATTTT. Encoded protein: CSVPGQGNSNQPQHF. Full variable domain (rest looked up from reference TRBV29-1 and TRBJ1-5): SAVISQKPSRDICQRGTSLTIQCQVDSQVTMMFWYRQQPGQSLTLIATANQGSEATYESGFVIDKFPISRPNLTFSTLTVSNMSPEDSSIYLCSVPGQGNSNQPQHFGDGTRLSIL.

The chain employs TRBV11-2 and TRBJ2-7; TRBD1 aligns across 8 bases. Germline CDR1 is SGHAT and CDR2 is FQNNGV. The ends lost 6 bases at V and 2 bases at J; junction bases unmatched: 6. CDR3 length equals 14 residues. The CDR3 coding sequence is TGTGCCAGCAGTTCCGGGACAGGAGCCTACGAGCAGTACTTC. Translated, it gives CASSSGTGAYEQYF.

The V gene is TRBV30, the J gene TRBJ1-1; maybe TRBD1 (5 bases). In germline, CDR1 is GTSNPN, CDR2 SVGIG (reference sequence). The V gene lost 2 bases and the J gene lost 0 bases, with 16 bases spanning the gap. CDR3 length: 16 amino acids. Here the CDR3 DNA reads TGTGCCTGGAGTCGGTGGGGCAGCAACATGAACACTGAAGCTTTCTTT. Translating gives CAWSRWGSNMNTEAFF.

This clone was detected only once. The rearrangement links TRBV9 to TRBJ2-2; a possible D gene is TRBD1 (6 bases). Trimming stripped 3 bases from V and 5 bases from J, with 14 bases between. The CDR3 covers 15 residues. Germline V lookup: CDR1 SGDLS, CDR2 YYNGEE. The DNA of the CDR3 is TGTGCCAGCAGCGCGTGGACAGAAAAAACCGGGGAGCTGTTTTTT. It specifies CASSAWTEKTGELFF.

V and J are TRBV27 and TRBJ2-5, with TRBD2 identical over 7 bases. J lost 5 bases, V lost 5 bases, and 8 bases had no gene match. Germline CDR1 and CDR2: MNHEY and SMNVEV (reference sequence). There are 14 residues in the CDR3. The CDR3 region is CASSPLGGVETQYF. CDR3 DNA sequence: TGTGCCAGCAGTCCCCTGGGGGGGGTTGAGACCCAGTACTTC.

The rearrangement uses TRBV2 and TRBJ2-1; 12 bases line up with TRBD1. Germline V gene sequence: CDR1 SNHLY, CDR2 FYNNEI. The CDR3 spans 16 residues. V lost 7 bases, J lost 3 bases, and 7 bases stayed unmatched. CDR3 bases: TGTGCCAGCACCATCGGGACAGGGGGCGTCTACAATGAGCAGTTCTTC. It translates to CASTIGTGGVYNEQFF.

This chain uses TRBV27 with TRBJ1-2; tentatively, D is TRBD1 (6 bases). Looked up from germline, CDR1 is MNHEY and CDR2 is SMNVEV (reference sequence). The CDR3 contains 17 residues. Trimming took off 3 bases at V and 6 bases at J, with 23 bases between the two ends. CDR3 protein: CASSFNRGAGGQNGYTF. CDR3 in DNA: TGTGCCAGCAGTTTTAATCGGGGGGCGGGCGGGCAGAATGGCTACACCTTC.

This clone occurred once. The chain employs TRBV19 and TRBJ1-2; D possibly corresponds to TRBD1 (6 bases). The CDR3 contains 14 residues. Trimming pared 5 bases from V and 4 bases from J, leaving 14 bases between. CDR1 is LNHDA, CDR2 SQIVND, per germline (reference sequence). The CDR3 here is CASSLNRDSYGYTF. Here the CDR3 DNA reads TGTGCCAGTAGTCTAAACAGGGATAGCTATGGCTACACCTTC.

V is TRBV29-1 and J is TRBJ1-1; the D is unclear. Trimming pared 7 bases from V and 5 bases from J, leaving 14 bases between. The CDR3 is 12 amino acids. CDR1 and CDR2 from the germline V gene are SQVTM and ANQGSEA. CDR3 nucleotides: TGCAGCGCCCGCCCCCTAACGACTGAAGCTTTCTTT. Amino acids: CSARPLTTEAFF. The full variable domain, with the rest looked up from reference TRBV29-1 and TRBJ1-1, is SAVISQKPSRDICQRGTSLTIQCQVDSQVTMMFWYRQQPGQSLTLIATANQGSEATYESGFVIDKFPISRPNLTFSTLTVSNMSPEDSSIYLCSARPLTTEAFFGQGTRLTVV.

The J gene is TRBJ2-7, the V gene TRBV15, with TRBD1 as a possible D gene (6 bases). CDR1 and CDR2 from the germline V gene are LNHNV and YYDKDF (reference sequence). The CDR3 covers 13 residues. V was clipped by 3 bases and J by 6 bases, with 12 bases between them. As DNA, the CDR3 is TGTGCCACCAGCAGGGTCCCAGGGGTCGAGCAGTACTTC. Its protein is CATSRVPGVEQYF.

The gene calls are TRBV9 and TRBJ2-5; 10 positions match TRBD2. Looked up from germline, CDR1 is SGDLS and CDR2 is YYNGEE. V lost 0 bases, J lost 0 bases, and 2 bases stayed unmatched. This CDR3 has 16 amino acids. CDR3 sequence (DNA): TGTGCCAGCAGCGTAGCTAGCGGGAGTGACCAAGAGACCCAGTACTTC. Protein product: CASSVASGSDQETQYF.

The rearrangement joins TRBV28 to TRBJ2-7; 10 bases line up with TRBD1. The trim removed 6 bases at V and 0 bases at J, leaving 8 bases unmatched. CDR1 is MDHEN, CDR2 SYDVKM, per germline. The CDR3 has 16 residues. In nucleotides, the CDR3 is TGTGCCAGCAGACCTCCGGGACAGGGGAGCTCCTACGAGCAGTACTTC. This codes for CASRPPGQGSSYEQYF.

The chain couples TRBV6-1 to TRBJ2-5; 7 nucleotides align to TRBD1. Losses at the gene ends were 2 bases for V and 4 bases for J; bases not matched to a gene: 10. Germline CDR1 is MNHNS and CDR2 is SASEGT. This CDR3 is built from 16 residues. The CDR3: CASSEQIQGFRETQYF. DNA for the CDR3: TGTGCCAGCAGTGAACAGATACAGGGGTTTCGAGAGACCCAGTACTTC.

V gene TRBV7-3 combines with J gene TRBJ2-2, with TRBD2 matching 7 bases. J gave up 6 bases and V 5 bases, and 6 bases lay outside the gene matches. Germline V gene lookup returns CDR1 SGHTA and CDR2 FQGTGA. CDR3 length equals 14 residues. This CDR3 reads CASSKGGDAGELFF. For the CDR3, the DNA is TGTGCCAGCAGCAAGGGAGGGGACGCCGGGGAGCTGTTTTTT.

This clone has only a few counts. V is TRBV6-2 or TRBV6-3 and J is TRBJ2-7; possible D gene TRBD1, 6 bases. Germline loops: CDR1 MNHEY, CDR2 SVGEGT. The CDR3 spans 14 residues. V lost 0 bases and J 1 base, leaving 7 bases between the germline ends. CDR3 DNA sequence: TGTGCCAGCAGTTACTCGCAGGGGTCCTACGAGCAGTACTTC. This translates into CASSYSQGSYEQYF.

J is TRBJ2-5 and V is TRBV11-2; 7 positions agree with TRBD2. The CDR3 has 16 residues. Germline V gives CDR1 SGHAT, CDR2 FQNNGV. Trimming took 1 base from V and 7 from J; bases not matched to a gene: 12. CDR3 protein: CASSLGASGPQGTQYF. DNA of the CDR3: TGTGCCAGCAGCTTAGGGGCTAGCGGACCCCAGGGGACCCAGTACTTC.